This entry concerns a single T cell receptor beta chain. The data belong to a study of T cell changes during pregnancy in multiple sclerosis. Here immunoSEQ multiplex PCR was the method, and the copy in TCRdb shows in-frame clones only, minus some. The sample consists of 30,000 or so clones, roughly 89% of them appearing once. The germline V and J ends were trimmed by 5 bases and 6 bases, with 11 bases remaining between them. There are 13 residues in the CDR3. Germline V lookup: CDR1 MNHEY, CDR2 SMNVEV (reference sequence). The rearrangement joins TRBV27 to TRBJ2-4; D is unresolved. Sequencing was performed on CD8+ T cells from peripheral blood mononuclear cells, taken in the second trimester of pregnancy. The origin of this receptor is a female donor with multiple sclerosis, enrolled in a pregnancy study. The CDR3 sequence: CASSTGAGNIQYF. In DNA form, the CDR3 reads TGTGCCAGCAGTACCGGAGCTGGAAACATTCAGTACTTC.